This T cell receptor (beta chain) originates from a study of shared clonotypes between healthy human individuals. Germline CDR1 is SGHRS and CDR2 is YFSETQ. CDR3 size: 16 residues. With 4 bases clipped from V and 2 bases from J, the junction kept 6 bases outside the gene matches. The assay was carried out at the deep level. In the source study's methods: As immunoSEQ supplied junction-only sequences (without quality scores), filtering differed. Here immunoSEQ multiplex PCR was the method, and the copy in TCRdb shows in-frame clones only, minus some. V and J calls and clone size are as listed in that table; D and trimming were resolved from the DNA. The data show millions of clones, with over 85% seen just once and about 0.41% held by the top ten.

The sequence derives from a man aged 18-30 years in good health. Some clones in this sample may be carry-over from other donors' samples. Input material: naive CD4+ T cells from PBMCs. Subset meaning: CD45RA+ positively selected. The gene calls are TRBV5-1 and TRBJ1-1, with 12 bases lining up with TRBD1. Here the CDR3 DNA reads TGCGCCAGCAGCGACGGGACAGGGGGCTCTAACACTGAAGCTTTCTTT. This encodes CASSDGTGGSNTEAFF.